A selection of T cell receptor beta chains follows, all from one sample in a study of blood T cell repertoires in COVID-19. The repertoire was sequenced with immunoSEQ multiplex PCR; TCRdb's copy has only in-frame clones and lacks some. The data contain under 95,000 clones, 75% to 85% of them singletons. Input material: peripheral blood. The receptors were gathered from a man aged 45-65 years with COVID-19, enrolled during active disease. The CDR3 runs from the conserved cysteine through the conserved F or W. A D gene is named only where the DNA matches it firmly. Not all rows give a size; the values are once, few, many and, for expanded clones, a class.

TRBV6-5	once	TRBD1	TRBJ1-5	15	CASSLDRGFNQPQHF	TGTGCCAGCAGCCTGGACAGGGGTTTTAATCAGCCCCAGCATTTT
TRBV7-9	-	TRBD2	TRBJ2-3	16	CASSKMRGAGTDTQYF	TGTGCCAGCAGCAAAATGCGGGGGGCCGGCACAGATACGCAGTATTTT
TRBV24-1	-	-	TRBJ2-3	15	CATSDSTVSTDTQYF	TGTGCCACCAGTGATTCGACAGTTAGCACAGATACGCAGTATTTT
TRBV25-1	few	-	TRBJ1-3	12	CASRKEGNTIYF	TGTGCCAGCAGGAAGGAGGGAAACACCATATATTTT
TRBV4-2	-	-	TRBJ2-2	17	CASSQVVGPGNTGELFF	TGTGCCAGCAGCCAAGTGGTGGGGCCTGGAAACACCGGGGAGCTGTTTTTT
TRBV5-6	-	TRBD1	TRBJ2-7	15	CASSSPDRGRIEQYF	TGTGCCAGCAGCTCGCCCGACAGGGGGCGGATCGAGCAGTACTTC
TRBV9	-	-	TRBJ2-7	14	CASSVGEASYEQYF	TGTGCCAGCAGCGTAGGGGAGGCCTCCTACGAGCAGTACTTC
TRBV7-2	-	-	TRBJ2-2	17	CASSLGASATNTGELFF	TGTGCCAGCAGCTTAGGGGCTAGCGCGACGAACACCGGGGAGCTGTTTTTT
TRBV25-1	once	-	TRBJ2-1	14	CASTASGRYNEQFF	TGTGCCAGCACGGCCAGCGGGCGTTACAATGAGCAGTTCTTC
TRBV6-5	-	-	TRBJ1-6	14	CASSYSGGSSPLHF	TGTGCCAGCAGTTACTCGGGGGGAAGTTCACCCCTCCACTTT
TRBV5-1	-	-	TRBJ1-6	16	CASSLDSKSYNSPLHF	TGCGCCAGCAGCTTGGATAGCAAGTCCTATAATTCACCCCTCCACTTT
TRBV7-9	-	-	TRBJ2-7	14	CASSLTGSPREQYF	TGTGCCAGCAGCTTAACAGGTTCTCCTCGGGAGCAGTACTTC
TRBV29-1	-	-	TRBJ2-2	11	CSVAETGELFF	TGCAGCGTTGCGGAGACCGGGGAGCTGTTTTTT
TRBV7-2	-	-	TRBJ2-1	15	CASSLESGATKEQFF	TGTGCCAGCAGCTTAGAGTCGGGAGCCACCAAAGAGCAGTTCTTC
TRBV5-6	once	-	TRBJ2-3	15	CASSLNGGPTDTQYF	TGTGCCAGCAGCTTGAACGGGGGGCCCACAGATACGCAGTATTTT
TRBV10-3	once	-	TRBJ2-5	13	CAIKGGAEETQYF	TGTGCCATCAAGGGAGGAGCGGAGGAGACCCAGTACTTC
TRBV28	-	-	TRBJ2-7	12	CASSFSDYEQYF	TGTGCCAGCAGTTTTAGTGATTACGAGCAGTACTTC
TRBV7-9	-	-	TRBJ2-2	14	CASTSEGDTGELFF	TGTGCCAGCACCTCCGAGGGTGACACCGGGGAGCTGTTTTTT
TRBV28	-	TRBD1	TRBJ2-7	15	CASSATDRDSYEQYF	TGTGCCAGCAGCGCAACCGACAGGGACTCCTACGAGCAGTACTTC
TRBV5-5	-	-	TRBJ1-1	12	CATSAGNTEAFF	TGTGCCACCTCCGCGGGAAACACTGAAGCTTTCTTT
TRBV3-1/TRBV3-2	-	-	TRBJ1-6	15	CASRETGSLNSPLHF	TGTGCCAGCCGAGAGACGGGGTCCCTTAATTCACCCCTCCACTTT
TRBV10-2	-	TRBD2	TRBJ2-7	12	CASGTSGYEQYF	TGCGCCAGCGGGACTAGCGGCTACGAGCAGTACTTC
TRBV5-1	-	-	TRBJ1-2	14	CASSLGQELYGYTF	TGCGCCAGCAGCTTGGGACAGGAGCTCTATGGCTACACCTTC
TRBV19	-	-	TRBJ1-5	14	CASSMGQGGQPQHF	TGTGCCAGTAGTATGGGTCAGGGAGGTCAGCCCCAGCATTTT
TRBV6-6	-	TRBD2	TRBJ2-7	15	CASRDGTSGKYEQYF	TGTGCCAGCAGGGATGGGACTAGCGGGAAATACGAGCAGTACTTC
TRBV3-1/TRBV3-2	once	-	TRBJ1-2	15	CASSPPGHQNYGYTF	TGTGCCAGCAGCCCGCCGGGACACCAAAACTATGGCTACACCTTC
TRBV6-6	-	TRBD1	TRBJ1-2	16	CASSSGTGGVNYGYTF	TGTGCCAGCAGTTCCGGGACAGGGGGCGTGAACTATGGCTACACCTTC
TRBV10-2	-	-	TRBJ2-7	13	CASRGAAPYEQYF	TGCGCCAGCAGAGGGGCCGCCCCCTACGAGCAGTACTTC
TRBV5-1	-	TRBD2	TRBJ2-2	16	CASRPLAGVGTGELFF	TGCGCCAGCAGGCCACTAGCGGGAGTTGGGACCGGGGAGCTGTTTTTT
TRBV9	-	-	TRBJ1-4	13	CASSIREREKLFF	TGTGCCAGCAGCATTCGAGAACGAGAGAAACTGTTTTTT
TRBV5-1	once	TRBD1	TRBJ1-2	14	CASSGVGQGFGYTF	TGCGCCAGCAGCGGTGTGGGACAGGGGTTTGGCTACACCTTC
TRBV19	-	-	TRBJ1-1	16	CASNFRLGTRDTEAFF	TGTGCCAGTAATTTTAGGTTAGGAACTAGGGACACTGAAGCTTTCTTT
TRBV19	-	-	TRBJ1-1	15	CASNLMPGMNTEAFF	TGTGCCAGTAACCTCATGCCAGGGATGAACACTGAAGCTTTCTTT
TRBV7-9	-	-	TRBJ1-1	11	CASSLDKEAFF	TGTGCCAGCAGCTTAGACAAAGAAGCTTTCTTT
TRBV12-5	-	-	TRBJ2-7	14	CASALGAGIYEQYF	TGTGCTAGTGCCCTTGGGGCAGGGATTTACGAGCAGTACTTC
TRBV5-5	-	-	TRBJ2-6	17	CASSLQQGSSGANVLTF	TGTGCCAGCAGCTTGCAGCAGGGTTCTTCGGGGGCCAACGTCCTGACTTTC
TRBV2	few	TRBD2	TRBJ2-1	14	CASSDAGGNNEQFF	TGTGCCAGCAGTGACGCGGGAGGGAACAATGAGCAGTTCTTC
TRBV5-8	-	-	TRBJ1-1	13	CASSLWYRPDSFF	TGTGCCAGCAGCTTGTGGTACAGACCTGATTCTTTCTTT
TRBV7-3	-	TRBD2	TRBJ2-2	15	CASRRTSGITGELFF	TGTGCCAGCAGACGGACTAGCGGGATAACCGGGGAGCTGTTTTTT
TRBV19	many	-	TRBJ2-7	15	CASRERDSMDYEQYF	TGTGCCAGTAGAGAAAGGGACTCAATGGACTACGAGCAGTACTTC
TRBV30	-	-	TRBJ2-7	12	CAWRIEPGEQYF	TGTGCCTGGAGAATTGAACCGGGGGAGCAGTACTTC
TRBV2	-	TRBD2	TRBJ2-1	16	CASSHFGTSGRNEQFF	TGTGCCAGCAGTCATTTCGGGACTAGCGGGAGGAATGAGCAGTTCTTC
TRBV6-6	-	-	TRBJ1-1	13	CATRGNLNTEAFF	TGTGCCACTAGAGGCAATCTGAACACTGAAGCTTTCTTT